These T cell receptor beta chains were read from a single sample in a study of beta chain features in type 1 diabetes. Only in-frame clones appear in the TCRdb table, and some are missing; sequencing was by immunoSEQ multiplex PCR. The sample shows 640,000 or so clones, about 14% of them seen only once. The specimen was naive CD4+ T cells from blood. The receptors originated from a man between 18 and 35 years old with type 1 diabetes. CDR3s include the opening cysteine and the closing phenylalanine or tryptophan. The D gene is left open where the match is weak. Only part of the rows carry a size: once, few, many, or a class if the clone is expanded.

clone size	D gene	V gene	J gene	CDR3 DNA	CDR3 protein
.	.	TRBV11-2	TRBJ1-2	TGTGCCAGCAGCCGGGGGGACTATGGCTACACCTTC	CASSRGDYGYTF
.	.	TRBV6-5	TRBJ1-2	TGTGCCAGCAGTTACTCACAGGGACCCTATGGCTACACCTTC	CASSYSQGPYGYTF
few	.	TRBV10-3	TRBJ2-7	TGTGCCATCAGTGAGTTGACAAGCTACGAGCAGTACTTC	CAISELTSYEQYF
.	.	TRBV5-4	TRBJ1-4	TGTGCCAGCAGCTTGGGTGAAAAACTGTTTTTT	CASSLGEKLFF
few	.	TRBV30	TRBJ1-5	TGTGCCTGGAGTCCTGGCAATCAGCCCCAGCATTTT	CAWSPGNQPQHF
few	TRBD2	TRBV30	TRBJ2-1	TGTGCCTGGAGTCCAACAGCGGGATGGGCCTACAATGAGCAGTTCTTC	CAWSPTAGWAYNEQFF
.	TRBD1	TRBV5-4	TRBJ2-1	TGTGCCAGCAGCTTGAAGGGGGCGGATGAGCAGTTCTTC	CASSLKGADEQFF
.	.	TRBV7-9	TRBJ2-1	TGTGCCAGCAGCTTACTGGGGCCCAAGAGCAATGAGCAGTTCTTC	CASSLLGPKSNEQFF
.	.	TRBV7-9	TRBJ2-4	TGTGCCAGCAGCTCCTGGACTAAAAAAAACATTCAGTACTTC	CASSSWTKKNIQYF
.	.	TRBV6-6	TRBJ1-1	TGTGCCAGCAGTTACAGCATGAACACTGAAGCTTTCTTT	CASSYSMNTEAFF
few	.	TRBV5-4	TRBJ2-5	TGTGCCAGCCAAGGGGTGCAAGAGACCCAGTACTTC	CASQGVQETQYF
.	.	TRBV5-6	TRBJ1-1	TGTGCCAGCAGCTTGGAGTGGCGGGCTGAAGCTTTCTTT	CASSLEWRAEAFF
.	.	TRBV6-1	TRBJ1-2	TGTGCCAGCACCCTTTCGAATGGCTACACCTTC	CASTLSNGYTF
.	.	TRBV5-6	TRBJ2-7	TGTGCCAGCAGCCCCCGAGGGGTTAGCAGAGAGGGGCAGTACTTC	CASSPRGVSREGQYF
few	TRBD1	TRBV7-2	TRBJ2-1	TGTGCCAGCAAGGGGGACAGGGGAAGGTATGAGCAGTTCTTC	CASKGDRGRYEQFF
.	.	TRBV30	TRBJ2-2	TGTGCCTGGAGTTTTTCAGGGAGGAACACCGGGGAGCTGTTTTTT	CAWSFSGRNTGELFF
.	.	TRBV29-1	TRBJ1-1	TGCAGCGTTGGCACGGTCACTGAAGCTTTCTTT	CSVGTVTEAFF
few	TRBD1	TRBV6-5	TRBJ1-2	TGTGCCAGCAGTTACTCGATGAGGGGGCCCTATGGCTACACCTTC	CASSYSMRGPYGYTF
few	TRBD1	TRBV7-7	TRBJ2-3	TGTGCTAGCAGCCCGCGACAGGGGTTTGGTACAGATACGCAGTATTTT	CASSPRQGFGTDTQYF
.	.	TRBV5-4	TRBJ1-6	TGTGCCAGCAGCTTGGATGGTTCACCCCTCCACTTT	CASSLDGSPLHF
.	.	TRBV7-2	TRBJ2-1	TGTGCCAGCAGCTTAGGGGGGGCAGGCACGAGTGAGCAGTTCTTC	CASSLGGAGTSEQFF
few	.	TRBV5-4	TRBJ1-4	TGTGCCAGCAGCCAAGTAAACCCGAATGAAAAACTGTTTTTT	CASSQVNPNEKLFF
.	.	TRBV27	TRBJ2-6	TGTGCCAGCAGTTTACAGGTCTATAACGGGGCCAACGTCCTGACTTTC	CASSLQVYNGANVLTF
few	TRBD1	TRBV7-2	TRBJ2-6	TGTGCCAGCAGCCCGGGGACAGGGAGAACTGGGGCCAACGTCCTGACTTTC	CASSPGTGRTGANVLTF
.	TRBD1	TRBV5-1	TRBJ2-1	TGCGCCAGCAGCTTGGTAGCAGGGGGCACTTACAATGAGCAGTTCTTC	CASSLVAGGTYNEQFF
.	.	TRBV6-5	TRBJ2-2	TGTGCCAGCAGTTCCCTGACAGGGAACACCGGGGAGCTGTTTTTT	CASSSLTGNTGELFF
.	.	TRBV4-1	TRBJ2-7	TGCGCCAGCAGCCAGCTACAGGGAACTCAGCCCTACGAGCAGTACTTC	CASSQLQGTQPYEQYF
.	.	TRBV13	TRBJ2-1	TGTGCCAGCAGCTCCCAGTGGCGGGGGCCCAGCAATGAGCAGTTCTTC	CASSSQWRGPSNEQFF
.	TRBD1	TRBV7-2	TRBJ1-3	TGTGCCAGCAGCTTCCAGGGGGCAAACACCATATATTTT	CASSFQGANTIYF
few	.	TRBV30	TRBJ1-5	TGTGCCTGGAATACAGGTAGTTTAAATCAGCCCCAGCATTTT	CAWNTGSLNQPQHF
few	.	TRBV7-9	TRBJ1-5	TGTGCCAGCAGCTTAGGAGGGCCCCAGCATTTT	CASSLGGPQHF
few	.	TRBV30	TRBJ2-5	TGTGCCTGGAGTGAAAGACAGGTGTTGGAGACCCAGTACTTC	CAWSERQVLETQYF
few	.	TRBV7-2	TRBJ1-1	TGTGCCAGCAGCCAGGACGGGAACACTGAAGCTTTCTTT	CASSQDGNTEAFF
.	TRBD2	TRBV28	TRBJ2-3	TGTGCCAGCAGTTCAAATACCGGGGGGGTCACAGATACGCAGTATTTT	CASSSNTGGVTDTQYF
.	TRBD2	TRBV7-2	TRBJ2-3	TGTGCCAGCAGCTTTCTCCGGGAGGGAGATACGCAGTATTTT	CASSFLREGDTQYF
few	.	TRBV18	TRBJ2-7	TGTGCCAGCTCACAAACTACACAGGGATATTGGGAGCAGTACTTC	CASSQTTQGYWEQYF
few	.	TRBV7-8	TRBJ2-7	TGTGCCAGCGGTTCGGAGCGGCGCTCCTACGAGCAGTACTTC	CASGSERRSYEQYF
.	.	TRBV27	TRBJ1-3	TGTGCCAGCAGTTTATTCAGCCTAGATGGCGGGGCTGGAAACACCATATATTTT	CASSLFSLDGGAGNTIYF
.	.	TRBV28	TRBJ1-2	TGTGCCAGCAGTTTATCACCATCCGGGCAGGGCTATGGCTACACCTTC	CASSLSPSGQGYGYTF
few	.	TRBV30	TRBJ2-7	TGTGCCTGGAGTTGGGAGCGCGAGCAGTACTTC	CAWSWEREQYF
.	.	TRBV7-2	TRBJ2-7	TGTGCCAGCAGCTTAGCGCCCGTTTCCTACGAGCAGTACTTC	CASSLAPVSYEQYF
.	TRBD1	TRBV10-3	TRBJ2-1	TGTGCCATCCTCCGGGACAGGGGGTACGATGAGCAGTTCTTC	CAILRDRGYDEQFF